The 25 T cell receptor beta chains reported below all come from one sample, sequenced in a study of blood T cell repertoires in COVID-19. Profiled with immunoSEQ multiplex PCR; TCRdb holds only in-frame clones, not every one. This table holds about 180,000 clones, around 77% found once. Sequenced material: peripheral blood. These receptors were collected from a man in his 70s with active or convalescent COVID-19.

This clone appeared a single time. J is TRBJ1-1 and V is TRBV6-5, with TRBD1 matching over 9 bases. V shed 8 bases and J 1 base; nucleotides not matched to a gene: 8. This CDR3 comprises 15 residues. Germline CDR1 reads MNHEY; CDR2 reads SVGAGI. The CDR3 DNA sequence: TGTGCCAGCTGGACACCGGGACAGGGGAACACTGAAGCTTTCTTT. Translation gives CASWTPGQGNTEAFF.

The rearrangement joins TRBV7-2 to TRBJ1-3; D ambiguous. V was pared by 8 bases and J by 0 bases, with 11 bases between. Germline CDR1 and CDR2: SGHTA and FQGNSA. There are 14 residues in the CDR3. This chain's CDR3 is CASGQSSSGNTIYF. The CDR3 nucleotides are TGTGCCAGCGGGCAGTCGAGCTCTGGAAACACCATATATTTT.

V usage is TRBV30 and J usage is TRBJ2-3, with 8 nucleotides matching TRBD2. This CDR3 has 15 amino acids. The ends lost 7 bases at V and 4 bases at J; junction bases unmatched: 13. The V gene's germline CDR1 is GTSNPN and CDR2 SVGIG (reference sequence). CDR3 in DNA: TGTGCCTACGGGGCGGGGGGCGCTGTCGCAGATACGCAGTATTTT. It yields the protein CAYGAGGAVADTQYF.

This sequence joins TRBV28 and TRBJ1-5; D is unresolved. This CDR3 is built from 13 residues. Germline values: CDR1 MDHEN, CDR2 SYDVKM. V was clipped by 5 bases and J by 4 bases, with 9 bases between them. CDR3 sequence (DNA): TGTGCCAGCAGTCCGACGGGAAATCAGCCCCAGCATTTT. Translating it yields CASSPTGNQPQHF. Using reference TRBV28 and TRBJ1-5 for the parts outside the CDR3, the full variable domain is DVKVTQSSRYLVKRTGEKVFLECVQDMDHENMFWYRQDPGLGLRLIYFSYDVKMKEKGDIPEGYSVSREKKERFSLILESASTNQTSMYLCASSPTGNQPQHFGDGTRLSIL.

The table lists this clone with a few counts. The rearrangement joins TRBV6-6 to TRBJ1-2, with D perhaps matching TRBD1 (6 bases). Per the germline V gene, CDR1 is MNHNY and CDR2 is SVGAGI (reference sequence). Trimming cost V 2 bases and J 1 base, with 8 bases left between them. CDR3 length equals 14 residues. CDR3 bases: TGTGCCAGCAGTTACGGACAGATTAACTATGGCTACACCTTC. It codes for CASSYGQINYGYTF.

The chain recombines TRBV4-3 with TRBJ1-1, with 7 bases identical to TRBD1. Losses at the gene ends were 6 bases for V and 2 bases for J; bases not matched to a gene: 9. CDR3 length: 15 amino acids. Germline assignment: CDR1 LGHNA and CDR2 YSLEER. The CDR3, as DNA: TGCGCCAGCAGTCCGGACAGGCCCTTTAACACTGAAGCTTTCTTT. This encodes CASSPDRPFNTEAFF.

The V gene is TRBV5-8, the J gene TRBJ2-3; 7 positions agree with TRBD1. The CDR3 loop spans 16 amino acids. In germline, CDR1 is SGHTS, CDR2 YDEGEE. Trimming took 4 bases from V and 4 from J; bases not matched to a gene: 12. CDR3 nucleotide sequence: TGTGCCAGCAGCCCCGGGACAGCCGAGGGGGCAGATACGCAGTATTTT. Amino acid sequence: CASSPGTAEGADTQYF.

In this sample, this clone turned up a few times. The chain carries TRBV12-3 or TRBV12-4 and TRBJ2-7; 8 bases agree with TRBD1. The CDR3 is 13 residues long. With V trimmed by 6 bases and J by 6 bases, 7 bases remained unmatched. The CDR3 DNA follows: TGTGCCAGCAGGCCGACAGGGGCGACCGAGCAGTACTTC. This codes for CASRPTGATEQYF.

V usage is TRBV5-1 and J usage is TRBJ2-1, with 14 bases matching TRBD2. The CDR3 contains 16 residues. The junction had 3 bases not matched to a gene; V was cut back by 1 base and J by 6 bases. Germline CDR1 and CDR2: SGHRS and YFSETQ. The CDR3 DNA reads as TGCGCCAGCAGCTTGACAGGACTAGCGGGAGGCAATGAGCAGTTCTTC. Translation gives CASSLTGLAGGNEQFF.

The genes are TRBV19 and TRBJ1-2, with TRBD1 as a possible D gene (6 bases). V was clipped by 10 bases and J by 3 bases, with 21 bases between them. The germline gives CDR1 LNHDA, CDR2 SQIVND (reference sequence). The CDR3 runs 15 residues. CDR3 in amino acids: CATTPGQSDYYGYTF. As DNA, the CDR3 is TGTGCCACCACCCCGGGACAATCCGATTACTATGGCTACACCTTC.

The J gene is TRBJ1-1, the V gene TRBV7-2; D call uncertain. CDR1 is SGHTA, CDR2 FQGNSA, per germline. Trimming took 4 bases from V and 9 from J, leaving 24 bases between them. The CDR3 is 16 residues long. The CDR3 DNA sequence: TGTGCCAGCAGCTCCTTTGGGGTAAATACAGCGGGGAAAGCTTTCTTT. Its translation is CASSSFGVNTAGKAFF. Complete variable domain (other parts from reference TRBV7-2 and TRBJ1-1): GAGVSQSPSNKVTEKGKDVELRCDPISGHTALYWYRQSLGQGLEFLIYFQGNSAPDKSGLPSDRFSAERTGGSVSTLTIQRTQQEDSAVYLCASSSFGVNTAGKAFFGQGTRLTVV.

The chain joins TRBV3-1 (or the pseudogene TRBV3-2) to TRBJ2-1; 9 bases align to TRBD2. V gave up 7 bases and J gave up 10 bases; unmatched junction bases: 17. The CDR3 is 16 residues long. The V gene's germline CDR1 is LGHDT and CDR2 YNNKEL (reference sequence). CDR3 residues: CASTRAAGGGSGEQFF. The DNA of the CDR3 is TGTGCCAGCACCCGTGCCGCGGGAGGGGGTAGTGGGGAGCAGTTCTTC.

This clone was recorded once. The V call is TRBV18, the J call TRBJ2-1; weak D call: TRBD2 (5 bases). The CDR3 sequence is 14 residues long. Trimming took 3 bases from V and 0 from J, leaving 6 bases between them. Germline CDR1 is KGHSH and CDR2 is LQKENI. CDR3 region: CASSPGSSYNEQFF. DNA of the CDR3: TGTGCCAGCTCACCGGGGAGCTCCTACAATGAGCAGTTCTTC.

The V and J genes are TRBV4-3 and TRBJ2-1; 8 bases fit TRBD2. V was pared by 0 bases and J by 4 bases, with 8 bases of the junction left unmatched. The CDR3 sequence is 17 residues long. Per germline, CDR1 LGHNA and CDR2 YSLEER. CDR3 loop: CASSQDSGAQFYNEQFF. As DNA, the CDR3 is TGCGCCAGCAGCCAAGATAGCGGGGCCCAGTTTTACAATGAGCAGTTCTTC.

V and J are TRBV2 and TRBJ2-7; D is perhaps TRBD2 (6 bases). Germline-derived CDR1 and CDR2 are SNHLY and FYNNEI. The germline V and J ends were trimmed by 2 bases and 3 bases, with 11 bases remaining between them. This CDR3 is built from 14 residues. The CDR3: CASSELAEGYEQYF. CDR3 in DNA: TGTGCCAGCAGTGAACTGGCGGAGGGCTACGAGCAGTACTTC. Drawing the rest from reference TRBV2 and TRBJ2-7, the complete variable domain is EPEVTQTPSHQVTQMGQEVILRCVPISNHLYFYWYRQILGQKVEFLVSFYNNEISEKSEIFDDQFSVERPDGSNFTLKIRSTKLEDSAMYFCASSELAEGYEQYFGPGTRLTVT.

This clone turned up a few times. This chain joins TRBV5-1 and TRBJ2-1, with D possibly being TRBD2 (6 bases). Between the trimmed V and J ends, which lost 1 base and 10 bases, there was a span of 24 bases. Germline V gene data show CDR1 as SGHRS and CDR2 as YFSETQ. The CDR3 runs to 17 residues. Here the CDR3 reads CASSLRVGGASRGEQFF. The CDR3 DNA sequence: TGCGCCAGCAGCTTGCGGGTAGGAGGGGCTTCCCGAGGGGAGCAGTTCTTC.

The rearrangement links TRBV6-2 or TRBV6-3 to TRBJ2-7, with no clear D. Germline V lookup: CDR1 MNHEY, CDR2 SVGEGT. V lost 4 bases to trimming and J lost 2 bases, with 12 bases between them. The CDR3 is 14 residues long. The CDR3 loop reads CASSSPGITYEQYF. DNA for the CDR3: TGTGCCAGCAGTTCACCAGGTATAACCTACGAGCAGTACTTC.

The J gene is TRBJ1-5, the V gene TRBV27; D is ambiguous. The CDR3 length is 14 residues. V lost 2 bases and J lost 4, with 9 bases in between. Per the germline V gene, CDR1 is MNHEY and CDR2 is SMNVEV (reference sequence). The CDR3 is CASSLKGGNQPQHF. The CDR3 DNA is TGTGCCAGCAGTTTAAAGGGAGGGAATCAGCCCCAGCATTTT.

The V call is TRBV18, the J call TRBJ2-7, with a possible D match to TRBD1 (6 bases). CDR1 is KGHSH, CDR2 LQKENI, per germline. This CDR3 is built from 14 residues. V was pared by 6 bases and J by 2 bases, with 14 bases between. The CDR3 sequence is CASSLGAATYEQYF. The CDR3, as DNA: TGTGCCAGCTCCTTGGGGGCAGCGACCTACGAGCAGTACTTC.

V is TRBV6-5 and J is TRBJ1-2, with D perhaps matching TRBD1 (6 bases). Looked up from germline, CDR1 is MNHEY and CDR2 is SVGAGI. This CDR3 comprises 11 residues. V lost 11 bases, J lost 4 bases, and 11 bases lay in between. The CDR3 region is CALGDTYGYTF. In DNA, the CDR3 is TGTGCCTTAGGGGACACCTATGGCTACACCTTC.

The J gene is TRBJ2-3, the V gene TRBV7-9, with D perhaps TRBD1 (5 bases). Germline values: CDR1 SEHNR, CDR2 FQNEAQ (reference sequence). CDR3 size: 15 residues. V lost 5 bases, J lost 4 bases, and 16 bases lay in between. CDR3 coding DNA: TGTGCCAGCAGCCTGGGAACAGGTGGCCCAGATACGCAGTATTTT. This encodes CASSLGTGGPDTQYF.

The chain has TRBV7-2 and TRBJ1-4, with TRBD1 identical over 9 bases. This CDR3 contains 13 residues. V shed 3 bases and J 8 bases; nucleotides not matched to a gene: 1. Germline CDR1 reads SGHTA; CDR2 reads FQGNSA. The CDR3 here is CASSFGTGEKLFF. CDR3 DNA: TGTGCCAGCAGCTTCGGGACAGGGGAAAAACTGTTTTTT.

This chain connects TRBV11-2 to TRBJ1-1, with D uncertain. Germline V gene data show CDR1 as SGHAT and CDR2 as FQNNGV. With 5 bases removed from V and 4 bases from J, the gap between germline ends came to 8 bases. This CDR3 is 12 amino acids long. For the CDR3, the DNA is TGTGCCAGCAGCCTTTCTCTCACTGAAGCTTTCTTT. Translation gives CASSLSLTEAFF.

V gene TRBV24-1 combines with J gene TRBJ1-5, with 9 bases aligning to TRBD1. The trim removed 6 bases at V and 3 bases at J, leaving 2 bases unmatched. Germline V CDR1 and CDR2: KGHDR, SFDVKD. This CDR3 has 14 amino acids. The CDR3 DNA follows: TGTGCCACCAGTTGGGACAGGGTCAATCAGCCCCAGCATTTT. Protein: CATSWDRVNQPQHF.

The chain combines TRBV13 with TRBJ2-7; tentatively, D is TRBD2 (6 bases). V was trimmed by 0 bases and J by 5 bases, leaving 11 bases between them. CDR1 and CDR2 from the germline V gene are PRHDT and FYEKMQ (reference sequence). The CDR3 extends over 14 amino acids. CDR3 in amino acids: CASSLGWREDEQYF. CDR3 nucleotide sequence: TGTGCCAGCAGCTTAGGGTGGCGGGAAGACGAGCAGTACTTC.